These T cell receptor beta chains were read from a single sample in a study of cytomegalovirus exposure and HLA in healthy donors. Using immunoSEQ multiplex PCR, the repertoire was profiled, and TCRdb retains in-frame clones only, with some absent. This table holds 120,000 or so clones, 70% to 90% found once. Input material: PBMCs. All receptors derive from a woman aged 18-29 years in good health and CMV-seronegative. CDR3s include the opening cysteine and the closing phenylalanine or tryptophan. The D gene is left open where the match is weak. Rows may omit the clone size; those that give it use once, few, many or a size class.

clone size: NA; D gene: TRBD1; V gene: TRBV6-1; J gene: TRBJ2-1; CDR3 DNA: TGTGCCAGCAGTGAAGAGGGGACAGGAACGGGCGATGAGCAGTTCTTC; CDR3 protein: CASSEEGTGTGDEQFF
clone size: NA; D gene: TRBD1; V gene: TRBV5-4; J gene: TRBJ1-2; CDR3 DNA: TGTGCCAGCAGCGCCCCAACAGGGGGAGGAGACTATGGCTACACCTTC; CDR3 protein: CASSAPTGGGDYGYTF
clone size: NA; D gene: NA; V gene: TRBV28; J gene: TRBJ1-1; CDR3 DNA: TGTGCCAGCAGTTTGACAGGCACTTGGGAAGCTTTCTTT; CDR3 protein: CASSLTGTWEAFF
clone size: NA; D gene: TRBD2; V gene: TRBV18; J gene: TRBJ2-7; CDR3 DNA: TGTGCCAGCTCAGGTTTGCCTAGCGGGACCTACGAGCAGTACTTC; CDR3 protein: CASSGLPSGTYEQYF
clone size: NA; D gene: NA; V gene: TRBV19; J gene: TRBJ1-5; CDR3 DNA: TGTGCCAGTGCTGAGTTACAGCGCAATCAGCCCCAGCATTTT; CDR3 protein: CASAELQRNQPQHF
clone size: NA; D gene: TRBD2; V gene: TRBV29-1; J gene: TRBJ2-7; CDR3 DNA: TGCAGCGTCCGAGGGAGGGCTAGCGGGGGCGGAACCTACGAGCAGTACTTC; CDR3 protein: CSVRGRASGGGTYEQYF
clone size: once; D gene: NA; V gene: TRBV18; J gene: TRBJ2-3; CDR3 DNA: TGTGCCAGCTCACCACCACTAGGAGATACGCAGTATTTT; CDR3 protein: CASSPPLGDTQYF
clone size: NA; D gene: TRBD1; V gene: TRBV7-2; J gene: TRBJ2-7; CDR3 DNA: TGTGCCAGCAGCCCGGCGGACAGGGGCCTTCCCTACGAGCAGTACTTC; CDR3 protein: CASSPADRGLPYEQYF
clone size: NA; D gene: NA; V gene: TRBV28; J gene: TRBJ1-2; CDR3 DNA: TGTGCCAGCAGGGCACCAGTAAACTATGGCTACACCTTC; CDR3 protein: CASRAPVNYGYTF
clone size: NA; D gene: NA; V gene: TRBV18; J gene: TRBJ2-7; CDR3 DNA: TGTGCCAGCTCACCTCCTTTAAACTCCTACGAGCAGTACTTC; CDR3 protein: CASSPPLNSYEQYF
clone size: NA; D gene: NA; V gene: TRBV30; J gene: TRBJ2-5; CDR3 DNA: TGTGCCTGGAGTGGTTGGGGGGTCGAGACCCAGTACTTC; CDR3 protein: CAWSGWGVETQYF
clone size: NA; D gene: NA; V gene: TRBV19; J gene: TRBJ1-1; CDR3 DNA: TGTGCCAGTAGTGGGCAGCGGGGCACTGAAGCTTTCTTT; CDR3 protein: CASSGQRGTEAFF
clone size: once; D gene: NA; V gene: TRBV30; J gene: TRBJ2-3; CDR3 DNA: TGTGCCTGGAGTGTAATGAGGGTAGATACGCAGTATTTT; CDR3 protein: CAWSVMRVDTQYF
clone size: NA; D gene: NA; V gene: TRBV9; J gene: TRBJ2-3; CDR3 DNA: TGTGCCAGTGTCAGGGGCGATGGGGATACGCAGTATTTT; CDR3 protein: CASVRGDGDTQYF
clone size: NA; D gene: TRBD1; V gene: TRBV29-1; J gene: TRBJ2-7; CDR3 DNA: TGCAGCGTGGTGACAGGGCCTCCCTACGAGCAGTACTTC; CDR3 protein: CSVVTGPPYEQYF
clone size: NA; D gene: NA; V gene: TRBV28; J gene: TRBJ1-4; CDR3 DNA: TGTGCCAGCAGTTTAGCAAAGAGTCTGGTATTT; CDR3 protein: CASSLAKSLVF
clone size: NA; D gene: TRBD1; V gene: TRBV9; J gene: TRBJ1-2; CDR3 DNA: TGTGCCAGCAGCGTAGCTCACGGGACAGGGGATGGCTACACCTTC; CDR3 protein: CASSVAHGTGDGYTF
clone size: NA; D gene: NA; V gene: TRBV2; J gene: TRBJ2-5; CDR3 DNA: TGTGCCAGCAGTGAATTCCCTCCTACCGGGACTGGATTCGTGACCCAGTACTTC; CDR3 protein: CASSEFPPTGTGFVTQYF
clone size: NA; D gene: NA; V gene: TRBV29-1; J gene: TRBJ1-1; CDR3 DNA: TGCAGCGTTGATGAGGGGGGGAACGAAGCTTTCTTT; CDR3 protein: CSVDEGGNEAFF
clone size: NA; D gene: NA; V gene: TRBV28; J gene: TRBJ1-2; CDR3 DNA: TGTGCCAGCAGTTTTCAGGGCAGCTATGGCTACACCTTC; CDR3 protein: CASSFQGSYGYTF
clone size: NA; D gene: TRBD1; V gene: TRBV27; J gene: TRBJ2-6; CDR3 DNA: TGTGCCAGCAGCGAAATAGGGACAGAGAGCTCTGGGGCCAACGTCCTGACTTTC; CDR3 protein: CASSEIGTESSGANVLTF
clone size: NA; D gene: TRBD2; V gene: TRBV11-3; J gene: TRBJ2-1; CDR3 DNA: TGTGCCAGCAGCCCACTAGCGGGAGGGTACAATGAGCAGTTCTTC; CDR3 protein: CASSPLAGGYNEQFF
clone size: few; D gene: NA; V gene: TRBV5-1; J gene: TRBJ1-6; CDR3 DNA: TGCGCCAGCAGCTTGGCGGCAGGGGACGGTTCACCCCTCCACTTT; CDR3 protein: CASSLAAGDGSPLHF
clone size: NA; D gene: NA; V gene: TRBV2; J gene: TRBJ2-5; CDR3 DNA: TGTGCCAGCAGTGGGGTGTATGGAGAACCCCCGGGTGGGACCCAGTACTTC; CDR3 protein: CASSGVYGEPPGGTQYF
clone size: NA; D gene: TRBD1; V gene: TRBV6-5; J gene: TRBJ2-1; CDR3 DNA: TGTGCCAGCAGTTCCTTAGGGGACAGGGCCTTTTCTGAGCAGTTCTTC; CDR3 protein: CASSSLGDRAFSEQFF
clone size: NA; D gene: TRBD2; V gene: TRBV7-2; J gene: TRBJ2-3; CDR3 DNA: TGTGCCAGCAGCCTTACTAGCGGGGGGTTCACAGATACGCAGTATTTT; CDR3 protein: CASSLTSGGFTDTQYF
clone size: NA; D gene: NA; V gene: TRBV28; J gene: TRBJ1-2; CDR3 DNA: TGTGCCAGCAGACCATTCACACTACAGGGAGTCCCCGGCTACACCTTC; CDR3 protein: CASRPFTLQGVPGYTF
clone size: NA; D gene: TRBD1; V gene: TRBV5-4; J gene: TRBJ1-1; CDR3 DNA: TGTGCCAGCAGCTTGGACAGGGGCCAGGGGGCTTTCTTT; CDR3 protein: CASSLDRGQGAFF
clone size: NA; D gene: NA; V gene: TRBV9; J gene: TRBJ1-5; CDR3 DNA: TGTGCCAGCAGCTCAGGCAATCAGCCCCAGCATTTT; CDR3 protein: CASSSGNQPQHF
clone size: NA; D gene: NA; V gene: TRBV5-1; J gene: TRBJ1-1; CDR3 DNA: TGCGCCAGCAGGGAGTGGGGGCAGGGCACTGAAGCTTTCTTT; CDR3 protein: CASREWGQGTEAFF
clone size: NA; D gene: TRBD1; V gene: TRBV2; J gene: TRBJ1-5; CDR3 DNA: TGTGCCAGCAGCGGGGGGGACAGGGATCAGCCCCAGCATTTT; CDR3 protein: CASSGGDRDQPQHF
clone size: NA; D gene: NA; V gene: TRBV28; J gene: TRBJ1-2; CDR3 DNA: TGTGCCAGCAGTTTAAGTATAGGGGGATACTATGGCTACACCTTC; CDR3 protein: CASSLSIGGYYGYTF
clone size: once; D gene: NA; V gene: TRBV20-1; J gene: TRBJ1-1; CDR3 DNA: TGCAGTGCTAGAGTTGCAGTTGAAGCTTTCTTT; CDR3 protein: CSARVAVEAFF
clone size: NA; D gene: NA; V gene: TRBV6-1; J gene: TRBJ2-1; CDR3 DNA: TGTGCCAGCAGTGAATTAGGTAGCTTCCATGAGCAGTTCTTC; CDR3 protein: CASSELGSFHEQFF
clone size: NA; D gene: TRBD2; V gene: TRBV18; J gene: TRBJ2-1; CDR3 DNA: TGTGCCAGCTCACCACCCTCGACTAGCGTCAATGAGCAGTTCTTC; CDR3 protein: CASSPPSTSVNEQFF
clone size: NA; D gene: TRBD2; V gene: TRBV11-2; J gene: TRBJ2-3; CDR3 DNA: TGTGCCAGCAGCTTAGAACCGGGACTAGCGGGAGAAGGGTATACGCAGTATTTT; CDR3 protein: CASSLEPGLAGEGYTQYF
clone size: once; D gene: TRBD2; V gene: TRBV7-2; J gene: TRBJ2-5; CDR3 DNA: TGTGCCAGCAGCTTATCCGTGGGAGGGCCGGAGACCCAGTACTTC; CDR3 protein: CASSLSVGGPETQYF
clone size: NA; D gene: TRBD1; V gene: TRBV5-4; J gene: TRBJ1-2; CDR3 DNA: TGTGCCAGCAGCTTGGGACAGGGCGTTGGGGGCTACACCTTC; CDR3 protein: CASSLGQGVGGYTF
clone size: NA; D gene: NA; V gene: TRBV7-9; J gene: TRBJ2-1; CDR3 DNA: TGTGCCAGCAGCCCAGAGGCGGCGGGTGAGCAGTTCTTC; CDR3 protein: CASSPEAAGEQFF
clone size: once; D gene: TRBD1; V gene: TRBV28; J gene: TRBJ2-7; CDR3 DNA: TGTGCCAGCAGTTTTCTCCCGGGACAGGGTACGGTGGAGCAGTACTTC; CDR3 protein: CASSFLPGQGTVEQYF
clone size: NA; D gene: NA; V gene: TRBV9; J gene: TRBJ2-7; CDR3 DNA: TGTGCCAGCAGCGTAGGATCTGGGGCGAGGTACGAGCAGTACTTC; CDR3 protein: CASSVGSGARYEQYF
clone size: NA; D gene: TRBD1; V gene: TRBV4-2; J gene: TRBJ1-1; CDR3 DNA: TGTGCCAGCAGCCGTGGGGCAGGGGGCTATACTGAAGCTTTCTTT; CDR3 protein: CASSRGAGGYTEAFF
clone size: NA; D gene: NA; V gene: TRBV9; J gene: TRBJ2-2; CDR3 DNA: TGTGCCAGCAGCCCCCTGGGACAAAACACCGGGGAGCTGTTTTTT; CDR3 protein: CASSPLGQNTGELFF
clone size: NA; D gene: NA; V gene: TRBV7-9; J gene: TRBJ1-4; CDR3 DNA: TGTGCCAGCAGCTTACGACAGTCTAATGAAAAACTGTTTTTT; CDR3 protein: CASSLRQSNEKLFF
clone size: few; D gene: TRBD1; V gene: TRBV27; J gene: TRBJ2-7; CDR3 DNA: TGTGCCAGCAGTTTTTCTGGACAGGGCTACGAGCAGTACTTC; CDR3 protein: CASSFSGQGYEQYF
clone size: NA; D gene: TRBD2; V gene: TRBV28; J gene: TRBJ2-3; CDR3 DNA: TGTGCCAGCAGTTTATTCTTGCAGCGGGGGGGTATAGATACGCAGTATTTT; CDR3 protein: CASSLFLQRGGIDTQYF
clone size: NA; D gene: TRBD1; V gene: TRBV19; J gene: TRBJ1-5; CDR3 DNA: TGTGCCAGTAGTAACGGACAGGGTGGGCCCCAGCATTTT; CDR3 protein: CASSNGQGGPQHF
clone size: NA; D gene: TRBD1; V gene: TRBV7-6; J gene: TRBJ2-3; CDR3 DNA: TGTGCCAGCAGCACCCGGGACAGGGGGCTTTTTACTAGCACAGATACGCAGTATTTT; CDR3 protein: CASSTRDRGLFTSTDTQYF
clone size: NA; D gene: TRBD1; V gene: TRBV29-1; J gene: TRBJ1-4; CDR3 DNA: TGCAGCGCAGCAAAGGACAGGGTTAGTGAAAAACTGTTTTTT; CDR3 protein: CSAAKDRVSEKLFF
clone size: NA; D gene: TRBD1; V gene: TRBV30; J gene: TRBJ2-5; CDR3 DNA: TGTGCCTGGAGCAGGGGGCAAGAGACCCAGTACTTC; CDR3 protein: CAWSRGQETQYF
clone size: NA; D gene: TRBD1; V gene: TRBV28; J gene: TRBJ1-5; CDR3 DNA: TGTGCCAGCAGTCAGGAAGGGGGCGATCAGCCCCAGCATTTT; CDR3 protein: CASSQEGGDQPQHF
clone size: NA; D gene: TRBD2; V gene: TRBV9; J gene: TRBJ2-3; CDR3 DNA: TGTGCCAGCAGCGTAGATGATAGCGGGGGGACAGCAGATACGCAGTATTTT; CDR3 protein: CASSVDDSGGTADTQYF
clone size: NA; D gene: NA; V gene: TRBV28; J gene: TRBJ1-5; CDR3 DNA: TGTGCCAGCAGTTTTCGAGGGTTCGGCAATCAGCCCCAGCATTTT; CDR3 protein: CASSFRGFGNQPQHF
clone size: few; D gene: NA; V gene: TRBV30; J gene: TRBJ1-2; CDR3 DNA: TGTGCCTGGAGTGCTCACCGCGGATCGGGTGGCTACACCTTC; CDR3 protein: CAWSAHRGSGGYTF
clone size: NA; D gene: TRBD2; V gene: TRBV28; J gene: TRBJ2-7; CDR3 DNA: TGTGCCAGCAGTTGGACGGGACTAGCGGGGGGGCGCACCGAGCAGTACTTC; CDR3 protein: CASSWTGLAGGRTEQYF